One sample yielded the 29 T cell receptor beta chains listed below, sequenced in a study of neurological immune-mediated disorders. TCRdb used MiXCR to reprocess the 5' RACE reads, holding one entry per CDR3 protein. The data contain 53,000 or so distinct CDR3 sequences, roughly 7.7% of them singletons. Stated time point: longitudinal time-point 3. Material for sequencing was PBMCs. These receptors originate from a woman between 35 and 50 years old in good health.

The table lists this clonotype with a few counts. The V gene is TRBV5-1, the J gene TRBJ1-1; the D is unclear. The CDR3 sequence is 13 residues long. The germline V gene has CDR1 SGHRS and CDR2 YFSETQ. Trimming shortened V by 7 bases and J by 2 bases, and 12 bases separated the two germline ends. This CDR3 reads CASRVAFNTEAFF. The CDR3 DNA is TGCGCCAGCCGGGTGGCCTTTAACACTGAAGCTTTCTTT.

V is TRBV30 and J is TRBJ1-5; the D gene is possibly TRBD1 (6 bases). The CDR3 contains 21 residues. Looked up from germline, CDR1 is GTSNPN and CDR2 is SVGIG (reference sequence). Between the trimmed V and J ends, which lost 2 bases and 2 bases, there was a span of 31 bases. CDR3 protein: CAWSPNLPRAGERRGNQPQHF. As DNA, the CDR3 is TGTGCCTGGAGTCCCAACCTCCCTCGGGCAGGGGAAAGACGTGGCAATCAGCCCCAGCATTTT.

This clonotype was detected ten times or more. The CDR3 loop reads CASSQERGGGARTGELFF. The CDR3 DNA reads TGCGCCAGCAGCCAAGAGAGGGGCGGGGGGGCCCGGACCGGGGAGCTGTTTTTT. The chain uses TRBV4-1 and TRBJ2-2, with 9 positions matching TRBD2. J lost 5 bases, V lost 0 bases, and 10 bases had no gene match. Germline V CDR1 and CDR2: MGHRA, YSYEKL. The length of the CDR3 is 18 residues.

The sample holds many counts of this clonotype. The chain uses TRBV5-1 and TRBJ2-3, with TRBD2 as a possible D gene (5 bases). Germline V gene lookup returns CDR1 SGHRS and CDR2 YFSETQ. V lost 3 bases to trimming and J lost 5 bases, with 19 bases between them. The CDR3 has 16 residues. CDR3 residues: CASSSLGRAGGDTQYF. As DNA, the CDR3 is TGCGCCAGCAGCTCCCTGGGTAGGGCTGGAGGAGATACGCAGTATTTT.

This clonotype was recorded at least ten times. The chain couples TRBV6-1 to TRBJ1-3, with 7 bases identical to TRBD1. The V segment lost 4 bases and the J segment 1 base; nucleotides outside the gene matches: 4. Germline V gives CDR1 MNHNS, CDR2 SASEGT. This CDR3 contains 15 residues. The CDR3 loop is CASSVGTVSGNTIYF. CDR3 sequence (DNA): TGTGCCAGCAGTGTTGGGACAGTTTCTGGAAACACCATATATTTT.

This sequence joins TRBV4-3 and TRBJ1-2; no reliable D call. The length of the CDR3 is 13 residues. V lost 0 bases and J 6 bases, leaving 8 bases between the germline ends. The germline V gene has CDR1 LGHNA and CDR2 YSLEER. CDR3 DNA sequence: TGCGCCAGCAGCCAAGATTTTGTGGATGGCTACACCTTC. It encodes CASSQDFVDGYTF.

This clonotype was picked up many times. This chain uses TRBV7-2 with TRBJ2-3, with D maybe TRBD1 (5 bases). The CDR3 is 17 amino acids. V was clipped by 4 bases and J by 3 bases, with 20 bases between them. Looked up from germline, CDR1 is SGHTA and CDR2 is FQGNSA. The CDR3 bases are TGTGCCAGCAGCTACGTGGGGCGAAGCCTCGCAACAGATACGCAGTATTTT. This encodes CASSYVGRSLATDTQYF. Full variable domain (remainder filled in from reference TRBV7-2 and TRBJ2-3): GAGVSQSPSNKVTEKGKDVELRCDPISGHTALYWYRQSLGQGLEFLIYFQGNSAPDKSGLPSDRFSAERTGGSVSTLTIQRTQQEDSAVYLCASSYVGRSLATDTQYFGPGTRLTVL.

This clonotype came up many times. V is TRBV7-2 and J is TRBJ1-5; no firm D call. CDR3 size: 15 residues. Trimming took off 1 base at V and 1 base at J, with 8 bases between the two ends. Germline V gene lookup returns CDR1 SGHTA and CDR2 FQGNSA. The CDR3 DNA sequence: TGTGCCAGCAGCTTAGTGTCAGAAAGCAATCAGCCCCAGCATTTT. Protein sequence: CASSLVSESNQPQHF.

This clonotype was seen ten or more times. This chain joins TRBV20-1 and TRBJ2-5; TRBD2 aligns across 10 bases. V lost 1 base to trimming and J lost 8 bases; unmatched junction nucleotides: 7. The CDR3 totals 14 residues. The germline V gene has CDR1 DFQATT and CDR2 SNEGSKA (reference sequence). CDR3 sequence: CSARGLAGVVTQYF. CDR3 DNA sequence: TGCAGTGCTAGAGGGCTAGCGGGGGTAGTCACCCAGTACTTC.

This clonotype was seen only a few times. With a much larger clone just one base away, this may be a read error. The chain combines TRBV6-5 with TRBJ2-7; the match to TRBD1 covers 8 bases. The CDR3 consists of 16 residues. The germline gives CDR1 MNHEY, CDR2 SVGAGI. The CDR3 nucleotides are TGTGTCAGCAGCCCCGACAGGGGAGCCCTATCCTACGAGCAGTACTTC. Translation gives CVSSPDRGALSYEQYF.

V is TRBV5-1 and J is TRBJ2-3, with D possibly matching TRBD1 (5 bases). With 4 bases removed from V and 2 bases from J, the gap between germline ends came to 14 bases. Germline V gene sequence: CDR1 SGHRS, CDR2 YFSETQ. The CDR3 is made up of 15 amino acids. The CDR3 loop is CASSGIGVLTDTQYF. The CDR3 coding sequence is TGCGCCAGCAGCGGGATAGGGGTCCTCACAGATACGCAGTATTTT. Full variable domain (rest looked up from reference TRBV5-1 and TRBJ2-3): KAGVTQTPRYLIKTRGQQVTLSCSPISGHRSVSWYQQTPGQGLQFLFEYFSETQRNKGNFPGRFSGRQFSNSRSEMNVSTLELGDSALYLCASSGIGVLTDTQYFGPGTRLTVL.

This clonotype has ten or more counts. The CDR3 bases are TGTGCCAGCAGGACGGGGGACAGGGTCGTTTCCACTGAAGCTTTCTTT. This translates into CASRTGDRVVSTEAFF. The chain recombines TRBV28 with TRBJ1-1; 9 positions agree with TRBD1. CDR3 length: 16 residues. With 6 bases clipped from V and 4 bases from J, the junction kept 12 bases outside the gene matches. From germline, CDR1 is MDHEN and CDR2 SYDVKM.

Notes on this clonotype: Mismatch with germline at one junction end may stem from a read error. CDR3 region: CANSTGPANTGELFF. The CDR3 DNA follows: TGTGCCAACAGTACCGGCCCCGCGAACACCGGGGAGCTGTTTTTT. The chain has TRBV6-6 and TRBJ2-2, with D hard to call. The germline gives CDR1 MNHNY, CDR2 SVGAGI (reference sequence). The CDR3 is 15 residues long.

Points on this clonotype: A read error is possible here, since a much larger clone lies one base away. This chain links TRBV29-1 with TRBJ2-1; 9 nucleotides line up with TRBD2. CDR1 is SQVTM, CDR2 ANQGSEA, per germline. The CDR3 sequence is 14 residues long. The DNA of the CDR3 is TGCATCGTGTTAGCGGGAGTATCCCCCAATGAGCAGTTCTTC. Translating gives CIVLAGVSPNEQFF.

This clonotype was picked up many times. The V call is TRBV4-1, the J call TRBJ2-5; no clear D gene. Germline assignment: CDR1 MGHRA and CDR2 YSYEKL. The CDR3 length is 13 residues. Trimming shortened V by 2 bases and J by 2 bases, and 6 bases separated the two germline ends. The CDR3 loop reads CASSQPGQETQYF. CDR3 bases: TGCGCCAGCAGCCAACCTGGGCAAGAGACCCAGTACTTC.

This clonotype was seen more than once but under ten times. The CDR3 loop reads CSAVDPPRGQFF. CDR3 DNA: TGCAGTGCTGTCGACCCCCCTAGGGGGCAGTTCTTC. J is TRBJ2-1 and V is TRBV20-1; weak D call: TRBD1 (5 bases). The CDR3 sequence is 12 residues long. The germline V and J ends were trimmed by 5 bases and 12 bases, with 17 bases remaining between them. Germline V gene data show CDR1 as DFQATT and CDR2 as SNEGSKA (reference sequence).

The chain carries TRBV30 and TRBJ2-1, with 8 bases aligning to TRBD2. The germline V gene has CDR1 GTSNPN and CDR2 SVGIG (reference sequence). J lost 2 bases, V lost 5 bases, and 2 bases had no gene match. CDR3 length: 13 amino acids. The CDR3 loop is CAWERGTYNEQFF. DNA of the CDR3: TGTGCCTGGGAGCGGGGGACCTACAATGAGCAGTTCTTC.

Many counts were recorded for this clonotype. This chain joins TRBV2 and TRBJ1-2; D perhaps matches TRBD1 (5 bases). Germline V gene lookup returns CDR1 SNHLY and CDR2 FYNNEI. Deletions cut 8 bases from V and 3 bases from J, with 19 bases between. CDR3 length: 15 amino acids. The CDR3, as DNA: TGTGCCAGCGGGGACGGGGTTGCCACTTACTATGGCTACACCTTC. Encoded protein: CASGDGVATYYGYTF.

In its sample, this clonotype was seen many times. The J gene is TRBJ2-3, the V gene TRBV4-2; D gene uncertain. The germline gives CDR1 LGHNA, CDR2 YNFKEQ. V was pared by 0 bases and J by 2 bases, with 12 bases between. The CDR3 contains 16 residues. In nucleotides, the CDR3 is TGTGCCAGCAGCCAAGATCGAGCCGGGTTCACAGATACGCAGTATTTT. This encodes CASSQDRAGFTDTQYF.

Ten or more counts support this clonotype. The CDR3 here is CSARDSQRAKNIQYF. Written as DNA, the CDR3 is TGCAGTGCTAGGGATTCCCAAAGGGCCAAAAACATTCAGTACTTC. The chain employs TRBV20-1 and TRBJ2-4; D gene ambiguous. CDR3 length equals 15 residues. Trimming cost V 3 bases and J 1 base, with 13 bases left between them. Germline CDR1 is DFQATT and CDR2 is SNEGSKA (reference sequence).

This clonotype showed up many times. The V and J genes are TRBV5-1 and TRBJ2-2; D is possibly TRBD1 (5 bases). The V gene lost 3 bases and the J gene lost 4 bases, with 19 bases spanning the gap. The CDR3 has 17 amino acids. Germline V lookup: CDR1 SGHRS, CDR2 YFSETQ. CDR3 amino acids: CASSSRPEAGITGELFF. CDR3 DNA sequence: TGCGCCAGCAGCTCCCGCCCCGAGGCAGGGATCACCGGGGAGCTGTTTTTT.

This clonotype was observed many times. The chain couples TRBV5-5 to TRBJ2-5, with D tentatively TRBD2 (5 bases). The CDR3 is 13 residues long. In germline, CDR1 is SGHKS, CDR2 YYEKEE (reference sequence). The V gene lost 7 bases and the J gene lost 1 base, with 11 bases spanning the gap. CDR3: CASGRLSQETQYF. Written as DNA, the CDR3 is TGTGCCAGCGGCCGACTAAGCCAAGAGACCCAGTACTTC.

This clonotype was detected a few times. Possible read error: a much larger clone is one base away. Because it lacks the conserved phenylalanine or tryptophan at the end, this CDR3 is likely a read error. The chain couples TRBV12-3 or TRBV12-4 to TRBJ1-2; D is ambiguous. The CDR3 length is 13 residues. The V gene lost 6 bases and the J gene lost 4 bases, with 12 bases spanning the gap. This chain's CDR3 is CASSPMGFYGYTC. DNA of the CDR3: TGTGCCAGCAGCCCGATGGGGTTCTATGGCTACACCTGC.

In its sample, this clonotype was seen many times. The chain has TRBV7-9 and TRBJ1-1; D unresolved. Germline V gene sequence: CDR1 SEHNR, CDR2 FQNEAQ (reference sequence). Trimming shortened V by 6 bases and J by 0 bases, and 8 bases separated the two germline ends. There are 13 residues in the CDR3. The chain's CDR3 is CASRQPLNTEAFF. CDR3 in DNA: TGTGCCAGCAGACAACCATTGAACACTGAAGCTTTCTTT.

This clonotype was seen at least ten times. The chain couples TRBV10-2 to TRBJ1-2; D is possibly TRBD1 (6 bases). CDR3 length: 14 amino acids. Germline-derived CDR1 and CDR2 are WSHSY and SAAADI. Trimming took 2 bases from V and 4 from J, leaving 11 bases between them. The CDR3 sequence: CASSETGRGYGYTF. As DNA, the CDR3 is TGCGCCAGCAGTGAGACAGGGAGGGGCTATGGCTACACCTTC.

Ten or more counts support this clonotype. The chain is built from TRBV7-8 and TRBJ2-3, with unresolved D. CDR1 and CDR2 (germline): SGHVS, FQNEAQ. Trimming took off 5 bases at V and 2 bases at J, with 11 bases between the two ends. There are 14 residues in the CDR3. Written as DNA, the CDR3 is TGTGCCAGCAGCCGTGTGAGGCACACAGATACGCAGTATTTT. This gives the protein CASSRVRHTDTQYF.

Many counts were recorded for this clonotype. V is TRBV11-1 and J is TRBJ1-4; 8 bases match TRBD1. CDR1 is SGHAT, CDR2 FQDESV, per germline (reference sequence). There are 15 residues in the CDR3. With 5 bases clipped from V and 5 bases from J, the junction kept 7 bases outside the gene matches. This CDR3 is CASSPKGQENEKLFF. Here the CDR3 DNA reads TGTGCCAGCAGCCCAAAGGGACAGGAAAATGAAAAACTGTTTTTT.

Ten or more counts support this clonotype. The rearrangement uses TRBV5-1 and TRBJ1-1; D gene unclear. The V gene lost 4 bases and the J gene lost 3 bases, with 16 bases spanning the gap. This CDR3 is 15 amino acids long. Germline V lookup: CDR1 SGHRS, CDR2 YFSETQ. CDR3 amino acids: CASSTIWGMDTEAFF. In nucleotides, the CDR3 is TGCGCCAGCAGCACCATTTGGGGTATGGACACTGAAGCTTTCTTT.

Remarks on this clonotype: One end of the junction does not line up with germline, which may come from a read error. The V and J genes are TRBV6-2 or TRBV6-3 and TRBJ2-3; 7 bases agree with TRBD1. This CDR3 has 14 amino acids. The V gene's germline CDR1 is MNHEY and CDR2 SVGEGT. The CDR3 protein is CANSSEGATDTQYF. DNA of the CDR3: TGTGCCAACAGTTCTGAGGGGGCCACAGATACGCAGTATTTT.